A single TCR beta chain is shown here with its context. Antigen: not known. The treatment denotes: oral pan-JAK inhibitor, 5-10 mg twice daily. This specimen comes from a study of CD8+ T cells in alopecia areata. About the study: A regimen of oral tofacitinib, 5 to 10 mg twice daily, was given to treated patients. Study-wide findings and caveats: The study also sequences resident alphabeta T cells of normal skin in scalp samples. Across lesional scalp, and particularly alopecia totalis/universalis, clonality surpassed that of normal scalp.

This CDR3 is built from 15 residues. Per the germline V gene, CDR1 is SGHTA and CDR2 is FQGNSA. The V and J ends lost 5 bases and 3 bases, in that order; junction bases with no gene match: 5. Sequencing used cDNA as its template, made by extracting RNA and reverse transcribing it. Here immunoSEQ multiplex PCR was the method, and the copy in TCRdb shows in-frame clones only, minus some. The data hold about 210,000 clones, with over 60% observed a single time. The sequencing used CD4+ T cells sorted from blood, collected at week 4, from a patient treated with tofacitinib. The chain carries TRBV7-2 and TRBJ2-3; 10 bases align to TRBD2. This clonotype was obtained from a human donor with alopecia areata. CDR3 loop: CASSLTSGVTDTQYF. CDR3 sequence (DNA): TGTGCCAGCAGCCTCACTAGCGGGGTTACAGATACGCAGTATTTT.